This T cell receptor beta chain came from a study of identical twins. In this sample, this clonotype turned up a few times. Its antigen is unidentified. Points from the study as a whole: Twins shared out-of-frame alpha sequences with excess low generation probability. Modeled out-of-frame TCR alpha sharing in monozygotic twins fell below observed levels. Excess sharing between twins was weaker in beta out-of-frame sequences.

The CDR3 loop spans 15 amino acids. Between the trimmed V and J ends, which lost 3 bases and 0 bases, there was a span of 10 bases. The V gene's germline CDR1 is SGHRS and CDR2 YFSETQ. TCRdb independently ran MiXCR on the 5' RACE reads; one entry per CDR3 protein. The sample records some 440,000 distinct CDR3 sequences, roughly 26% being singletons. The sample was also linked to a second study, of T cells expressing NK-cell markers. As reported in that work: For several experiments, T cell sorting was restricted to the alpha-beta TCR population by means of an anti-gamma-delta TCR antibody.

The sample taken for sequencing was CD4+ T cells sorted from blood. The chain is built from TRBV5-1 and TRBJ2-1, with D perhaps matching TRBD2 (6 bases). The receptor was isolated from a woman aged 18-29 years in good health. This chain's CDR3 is CASSSSSDSYNEQFF. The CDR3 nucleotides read TGCGCCAGCAGCTCCTCTAGCGACTCCTACAATGAGCAGTTCTTC. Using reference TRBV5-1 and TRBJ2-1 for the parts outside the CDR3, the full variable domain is KAGVTQTPRYLIKTRGQQVTLSCSPISGHRSVSWYQQTPGQGLQFLFEYFSETQRNKGNFPGRFSGRQFSNSRSEMNVSTLELGDSALYLCASSSSSDSYNEQFFGPGTRLTVL.